This TCR beta chain was captured in a study of human CD8 memory T cell subsets. Production of TCR beta libraries used UMI-labeled 5' RACE as the method. TCRdb re-called the 5' RACE reads, yielding one record per CDR3 amino acid sequence without DNA. The specimen's table records 6,500 to 7,500 distinct CDR3 sequences. The CDR3 loop spans 13 amino acids. Germline CDR1 and CDR2: SEHNR and FQNEAQ (reference sequence). Measured by frequency, this clonotype is medium-sized. The receptor was isolated from a human donor in good health. Sequencing was carried out using CD8+ T cells from PBMCs. The rearrangement joins TRBV7-9 to TRBJ1-6; as DNA is missing, the TRBD1 call by TCRdb cannot be tested. This CDR3 reads CASSPRQNSPLHF.